Following are 27 T cell receptor beta chains from one sample sequenced in a study of T cell responses to AZD1222 COVID-19 vaccine (dated by TCRdb to the early 2020s). Library method: the immunoSEQ multiplex PCR assay. As stored in TCRdb, this immuneACCESS dataset retains in-frame rearrangements with V and J assigned. A fraction of the clones does not appear; measured against another copy, unresolved V genes explain less than half of the discrepancy, and the remainder lacks a known reason. The sample table lists roughly 160,000 clones, roughly nine tenths of them with a count of one. The ten top clones hold 1.9% of the sample. This specimen's time point label, per the study, means: baseline before first vaccination. The sample here was peripheral blood, taken on day 0 of AZD1222 vaccination. These receptor sequences come from an adult in good health.

Note on this clone: No DNA is shown, since the ends of the CDR3 on it are uncertain; the CDR3 is the one TCRdb lists. V gene TRBV28 combines with J gene TRBJ1-1; the listed D gene, TRBD1, was not tested against the DNA. CDR1 is MDHEN, CDR2 SYDVKM, per germline. The CDR3 length equals 15 residues, ends included. The CDR3 sequence is CASILVLTGNTEAFF.

This clone has just one count. The CDR3 DNA is TGTGCCAGCAGTGAAGGCTACGGGCGTACGTATGGCTACACCTTC. It encodes CASSEGYGRTYGYTF. This sequence joins TRBV6-1 and TRBJ1-2; D is unresolved. The CDR3 is 15 amino acids. Looked up from germline, CDR1 is MNHNS and CDR2 is SASEGT. The V end was cut by 1 base, the J end by 5 bases, with 14 bases between.

Notes on this clone: Compared with germline, one end of the junction differs, possibly owing to a read error. CDR3 in amino acids: CASWTGNAEAFF. CDR3 nucleotide sequence: TGTGCCAGCTGGACCGGGAACGCTGAAGCTTTCTTT. The rearrangement uses TRBV12-3 or TRBV12-4 and TRBJ1-1, with D hard to call. The length of the CDR3 is 12 residues.

The gene calls are TRBV5-1 and TRBJ1-3; D might be TRBD1 (5 bases). In germline, CDR1 is SGHRS, CDR2 YFSETQ. The CDR3 has 15 residues. V gave up 0 bases and J gave up 2 bases, with 9 bases separating them. The CDR3 DNA sequence: TGCGCCAGCAGCTTGGAACCGGGGGCTGGAAACACCATATATTTT. Its protein product is CASSLEPGAGNTIYF.

The rearrangement uses TRBV4-1 and TRBJ1-5; D ambiguous. CDR1 is MGHRA and CDR2 is YSYEKL in the germline V gene. This CDR3 has 16 residues. Trimming took off 3 bases at V and 0 bases at J, with 12 bases between the two ends. CDR3 bases: TGCGCCAGCAGCCATTGGGCAGAAGATAGCAATCAGCCCCAGCATTTT. Translating gives CASSHWAEDSNQPQHF.

Regarding this clone: The junction and the germline gene differ at one end; a read error may be behind it. The J gene is TRBJ2-7, the V gene TRBV28; D is unclear. In germline, CDR1 is MDHEN, CDR2 SYDVKM. This CDR3 is 13 amino acids long. The CDR3 nucleotides are TGTGCCAGCGGTTTTGTGGGCTCCTACGAGCAGTACTTC. Translating it yields CASGFVGSYEQYF.

V gene TRBV27 combines with J gene TRBJ1-3; D not resolved. The V end was cut by 1 base, the J end by 2 bases, with 6 bases between. The CDR3 sequence is 14 residues long. CDR1 is MNHEY and CDR2 is SMNVEV in the germline V gene (reference sequence). The CDR3 DNA reads as TGTGCCAGCAGTTTATACGGAGCTGGAAACACCATATATTTT. Encoded protein: CASSLYGAGNTIYF.

The rearrangement uses TRBV14 and TRBJ2-1; 8 bases are shared with TRBD2. V lost 4 bases to trimming and J lost 6 bases; unmatched junction nucleotides: 26. The CDR3 runs to 21 residues. The germline V gene encodes CDR1 SGHDN and CDR2 FVKESK. CDR3 sequence reads: CASSRGHDSGRGTRASNEQFF. The DNA of the CDR3 is TGTGCCAGCAGCCGCGGACACGACAGTGGGAGGGGGACTAGAGCATCCAATGAGCAGTTCTTC.

This chain joins TRBV5-4 and TRBJ2-7, with 7 bases matching TRBD2. CDR1 is SGHNT, CDR2 YYREEE, per germline (reference sequence). The CDR3 consists of 16 residues. J gave up 1 base and V 5 bases, and 12 bases lay outside the gene matches. Written as DNA, the CDR3 is TGTGCCAGCAGTTCCGGGACTAAACGCTCTTCCTACGAGCAGTACTTC. It yields the protein CASSSGTKRSSYEQYF.

The rearrangement uses TRBV5-8 and TRBJ2-2; 7 bases align to TRBD2. CDR1 and CDR2 from the germline V gene are SGHTS and YDEGEE. V gave up 2 bases and J gave up 3 bases; unmatched junction bases: 4. The CDR3 loop spans 15 amino acids. Here the CDR3 reads CASSFDSGYTGELFF. The CDR3 DNA follows: TGTGCCAGCAGCTTTGATAGCGGGTACACCGGGGAGCTGTTTTTT.

V is TRBV6-5 and J is TRBJ1-1; D gene ambiguous. The CDR3 runs 11 residues. V lost 7 bases, J lost 3 bases, and 6 bases lay in between. Germline V lookup: CDR1 MNHEY, CDR2 SVGAGI. The CDR3 protein is CASNRDTEAFF. CDR3 bases: TGTGCCAGCAACCGCGACACTGAAGCTTTCTTT.

The V gene is TRBV4-1, the J gene TRBJ2-1; 9 nucleotides align to TRBD2. This CDR3 contains 15 residues. Germline V gene sequence: CDR1 MGHRA, CDR2 YSYEKL. V gave up 3 bases and J gave up 4 bases; unmatched junction bases: 4. For the CDR3, the DNA is TGCGCCAGCAGCCACCGAGCGGGAGGTTACAATGAGCAGTTCTTC. It encodes CASSHRAGGYNEQFF.

The V and J genes are TRBV5-4 and TRBJ2-2; perhaps D is TRBD1 or TRBD2 (6 bases each). Trimming took off 3 bases at V and 5 bases at J, with 17 bases between the two ends. In germline, CDR1 is SGHNT, CDR2 YYREEE (reference sequence). The CDR3 has 16 residues. Here the CDR3 DNA reads TGTGCCAGCAGCTCTGTGGGGGGCGTAAGGACCGGGGAGCTGTTTTTT. It encodes CASSSVGGVRTGELFF.

This chain links TRBV2 with TRBJ2-1; possibly TRBD2 for D (6 bases). Trimming stripped 0 bases from V and 0 bases from J, with 12 bases between. Germline CDR1 is SNHLY and CDR2 is FYNNEI. CDR3 size: 17 residues. Here the CDR3 DNA reads TGTGCCAGCAGTGAAGCGGGGACTGAGAGCTCCTACAATGAGCAGTTCTTC. Amino acid sequence: CASSEAGTESSYNEQFF.

The rearrangement uses TRBV27 and TRBJ2-1; D may be TRBD1 (5 bases). Per germline, CDR1 MNHEY and CDR2 SMNVEV (reference sequence). V was clipped by 5 bases and J by 5 bases, with 13 bases between them. The CDR3 is 14 amino acids. In DNA, the CDR3 is TGTGCCAGCAGTCGGACACTCTTAAACAATGAGCAGTTCTTC. This codes for CASSRTLLNNEQFF.

The genes are TRBV19 and TRBJ1-5; D gene ambiguous. Germline values: CDR1 LNHDA, CDR2 SQIVND (reference sequence). The CDR3 spans 15 residues. V dropped 6 bases and J dropped 4 bases, with 16 bases sitting between them. The CDR3 sequence is CASSLPEWSNQPQHF. The CDR3 DNA sequence: TGTGCCAGTAGCCTCCCGGAGTGGTCGAATCAGCCCCAGCATTTT. The full variable domain, in which reference TRBV19 and TRBJ1-5 provide the parts outside the CDR3, is DGGITQSPKYLFRKEGQNVTLSCEQNLNHDAMYWYRQDPGQGLRLIYYSQIVNDFQKGDIAEGYSVSREKKESFPLTVTSAQKNPTAFYLCASSLPEWSNQPQHFGDGTRLSIL.

This sequence joins TRBV10-2 and TRBJ1-4; D is undetermined. This CDR3 has 14 residues. Trimming stripped 4 bases from V and 5 bases from J, with 11 bases between. From germline, CDR1 is WSHSY and CDR2 SAAADI. The CDR3 spells CASSVGRINEKLFF. CDR3 in DNA: TGCGCCAGCAGTGTTGGCCGGATCAATGAAAAACTGTTTTTT.

The chain has TRBV6-1 and TRBJ1-2; D is unclear. The CDR3 loop spans 12 amino acids. The V end was cut by 3 bases, the J end by 5 bases, with 7 bases between. Germline CDR1 and CDR2: MNHNS and SASEGT. The CDR3 loop is CASSDRQYGYTF. CDR3 DNA: TGTGCCAGCAGTGATCGGCAGTATGGCTACACCTTC.

This clone has a single count. This chain links TRBV7-2 with TRBJ2-1, with 8 bases fitting TRBD2. With 4 bases clipped from V and 7 bases from J, the junction kept 9 bases outside the gene matches. CDR1 and CDR2 (germline): SGHTA, FQGNSA. This CDR3 is built from 15 residues. This CDR3 reads CASSSATAGANEQFF. In DNA, the CDR3 is TGTGCCAGCAGCTCAGCGACAGCGGGAGCTAATGAGCAGTTCTTC.

This clone appeared a single time. CDR3 sequence (DNA): TGTGCCAGCAGCCCAGACCCGGGGAGGGCCGGGGAGCTGTTTTTT. Translating it yields CASSPDPGRAGELFF. The J gene is TRBJ2-2, the V gene TRBV5-4; 7 bases align to TRBD2. CDR1 is SGHNT, CDR2 YYREEE, per germline (reference sequence). The CDR3 sequence is 15 residues long. Trimming removed 4 bases from V and 6 bases from J; junction bases left unmatched: 9. The full variable domain, with the rest looked up from reference TRBV5-4 and TRBJ2-2, is ETGVTQSPTHLIKTRGQQVTLRCSSQSGHNTVSWYQQALGQGPQFIFQYYREEENGRGNFPPRFSGLQFPNYSSELNVNALELDDSALYLCASSPDPGRAGELFFGEGSRLTVL.

This chain joins TRBV19 and TRBJ1-2; D not certain. The V and J ends lost 9 bases and 6 bases respectively, with 8 bases between them. CDR1 is LNHDA, CDR2 SQIVND, per germline (reference sequence). This CDR3 spans 10 amino acids. CDR3 coding DNA: TGTGCCAGCCACAGTGATGGCTACACCTTC. Amino acids: CASHSDGYTF.

This clone was seen a single time. The CDR3 sequence: CASSKANRWEGRRTEAFF. Written as DNA, the CDR3 is TGTGCCAGCAGCAAAGCTAATAGGTGGGAGGGGAGGAGGACTGAAGCTTTCTTT. This rearrangement joins TRBV21-1 to TRBJ1-1. TRBV21-1 is a documented pseudogene. The CDR3 has 18 amino acids.

The V call is TRBV3-1 (or the pseudogene TRBV3-2), the J call TRBJ1-6; D gene uncertain. The germline V and J ends were trimmed by 0 bases and 11 bases, with 14 bases remaining between them. The CDR3 consists of 15 residues. Germline V gene sequence: CDR1 LGHDT, CDR2 YNNKEL (reference sequence). CDR3 amino acids: CASSQDLGWETPLHF. DNA for the CDR3: TGTGCCAGCAGCCAAGATTTAGGGTGGGAAACACCCCTCCACTTT.

This rearrangement joins TRBV19 to TRBJ1-1; D remains ambiguous. CDR1 is LNHDA, CDR2 SQIVND, per germline (reference sequence). CDR3 size: 15 residues. V was cut by 4 bases and J by 0 bases, with 12 bases left in between. CDR3 amino acids: CASSTGPRMNTEAFF. For the CDR3, the DNA is TGTGCCAGTAGTACCGGACCGAGGATGAACACTGAAGCTTTCTTT.

V usage is TRBV6-2 or TRBV6-3 and J usage is TRBJ2-3; weak D call: TRBD2 (6 bases). This CDR3 spans 17 amino acids. Trimming left V 4 bases short and J 3 bases short, with 20 bases between. The V gene's germline CDR1 is MNHEY and CDR2 SVGEGT. The CDR3 protein is CASSSVRIAEETDTQYF. In DNA, the CDR3 is TGTGCCAGCAGTTCCGTAAGGATAGCGGAGGAGACAGATACGCAGTATTTT.

The chain carries TRBV7-2 and TRBJ2-5; TRBD1 agrees at 8 bases. V dropped 4 bases and J dropped 1; count of bases not matched to a gene: 2. Per the germline V gene, CDR1 is SGHTA and CDR2 is FQGNSA. The CDR3 is made up of 14 amino acids. The CDR3 bases are TGTGCCAGCAGCTCGACAGGGGCCCAAGAGACCCAGTACTTC. It codes for CASSSTGAQETQYF.

This clone was seen only a few times. The V call is TRBV6-2 or TRBV6-3, the J call TRBJ2-7, with D perhaps TRBD1 or TRBD2 (5 bases each). There are 14 residues in the CDR3. V lost 6 bases and J lost 9, with 21 bases in between. Germline V CDR1 and CDR2: MNHEY, SVGEGT. The CDR3 coding sequence is TGTGCCAGCAGCCAGGAGGAGCGAGGGGCCGGGCAGTACTTC. This sequence encodes CASSQEERGAGQYF.